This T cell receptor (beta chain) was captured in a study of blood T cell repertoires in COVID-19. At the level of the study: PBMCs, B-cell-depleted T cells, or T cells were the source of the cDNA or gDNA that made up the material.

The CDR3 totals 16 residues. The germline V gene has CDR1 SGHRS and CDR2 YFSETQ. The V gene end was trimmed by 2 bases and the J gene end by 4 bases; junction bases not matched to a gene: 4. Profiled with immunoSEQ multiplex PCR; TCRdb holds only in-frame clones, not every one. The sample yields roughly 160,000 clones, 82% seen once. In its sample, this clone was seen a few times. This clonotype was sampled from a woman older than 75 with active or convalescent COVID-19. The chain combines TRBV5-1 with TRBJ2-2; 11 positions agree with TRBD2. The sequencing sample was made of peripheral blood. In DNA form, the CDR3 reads TGCGCCAGCAGCTTTACTAGCGGGAGCCCCACCGGGGAGCTGTTTTTT. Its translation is CASSFTSGSPTGELFF.